This T cell receptor beta chain was found in a study of shared clonotypes between healthy human individuals. Deep-level assay runs were performed. The material for each subset, its genomic DNA, was split evenly across several immunoSEQ plates. Clones were read by immunoSEQ multiplex PCR, and TCRdb kept only the in-frame ones, dropping some. Here the sample spans about 600,000 clones, roughly 97% being singletons. Points from the study as a whole: Incomplete sequencing of sorted subsets was indicated by rarefaction despite large depth.

The CDR3 extends over 16 amino acids. In the case of this clone: Antigen: not known.

The sequenced sample was naive CD4+ T cells sorted from blood. Subset meaning: CD45RA+ positively selected. The chain links TRBV21-1 to TRBJ1-1; TRBD1 was called by the table and not checked on the DNA. TRBV21-1 is an annotated pseudogene. The TCR comes from a woman in her thirties in good health. CDR3 DNA: TGTGCCAGCAGCAATATTAAAGGGGGAGCGAACACTGAAGCTTTCTTT. Amino acids: CASSNIKGGANTEAFF.